The 26 T cell receptor beta chains below were found in one sample sequenced in a study of blood T cell repertoires in COVID-19. The repertoire was sequenced with immunoSEQ multiplex PCR; TCRdb's copy has only in-frame clones and lacks some. The sample carries approximately 440,000 clones, roughly 90% recorded once. The sequenced sample was PBMCs or T cells enriched from blood (not recorded which). Receptors originate from a woman under 30 who had recovered from COVID-19.

V is TRBV5-6 and J is TRBJ2-3, with D perhaps matching TRBD1 (7 bases). V was trimmed by 2 bases and J by 8 bases, leaving 15 bases between them. From germline, CDR1 is SGHDT and CDR2 YYEEEE. There are 14 residues in the CDR3. CDR3 region: CASSFGQGGSTQYF. Here the CDR3 DNA reads TGTGCCAGCAGCTTTGGGCAGGGGGGAAGTACGCAGTATTTT.

V gene TRBV2 combines with J gene TRBJ1-1; D perhaps matches TRBD1 (6 bases). In germline, CDR1 is SNHLY, CDR2 FYNNEI. This CDR3 has 13 residues. Trimming took 7 bases from V and 3 from J, leaving 12 bases between them. CDR3 coding DNA: TGTGCCAGCACCAGACAGGTTTACACTGAAGCTTTCTTT. Its protein product is CASTRQVYTEAFF. The full variable domain, with the rest looked up from reference TRBV2 and TRBJ1-1, is EPEVTQTPSHQVTQMGQEVILRCVPISNHLYFYWYRQILGQKVEFLVSFYNNEISEKSEIFDDQFSVERPDGSNFTLKIRSTKLEDSAMYFCASTRQVYTEAFFGQGTRLTVV.

The V and J genes are TRBV10-3 and TRBJ1-3; 8 bases agree with TRBD1. Germline V gene lookup returns CDR1 ENHRY and CDR2 SYGVKD. The CDR3 runs 14 residues. The V gene end was trimmed by 4 bases and the J gene end by 3 bases; junction bases not matched to a gene: 2. The DNA of the CDR3 is TGTGCCATCAGTGCCGACAGGGGTGGAAACACCATATATTTT. It yields the protein CAISADRGGNTIYF.

This chain links TRBV28 with TRBJ1-1; 7 bases are a match to TRBD1. CDR1 is MDHEN and CDR2 is SYDVKM in the germline V gene. V lost 2 bases to trimming and J lost 0 bases; unmatched junction nucleotides: 6. The CDR3 extends over 16 amino acids. This CDR3 reads CASSLSEGAMNTEAFF. CDR3 coding DNA: TGTGCCAGCAGTTTAAGTGAGGGGGCGATGAACACTGAAGCTTTCTTT.

The chain employs TRBV29-1 and TRBJ1-2; D is ambiguous. Germline V gene sequence: CDR1 SQVTM, CDR2 ANQGSEA. The CDR3 extends over 13 amino acids. Trimming stripped 6 bases from V and 0 bases from J, with 11 bases between. The CDR3 region has the DNA TGCAGCGTCTTACACCCCACTAACTATGGCTACACCTTC. This sequence encodes CSVLHPTNYGYTF.

The chain joins TRBV6-5 to TRBJ2-7; 8 bases agree with TRBD2. Trimming cost V 6 bases and J 6 bases; bases outside gene matches: 7. Germline lookup yields CDR1 MNHEY and CDR2 SVGAGI. The CDR3 loop spans 13 amino acids. The CDR3 DNA reads as TGTGCCAGCAGCTTAGGACTAGCCGGCGAGCAGTACTTC. Protein product: CASSLGLAGEQYF.

This chain joins TRBV14 and TRBJ2-7, with 10 bases matching TRBD2. The CDR3 totals 14 residues. The trim removed 4 bases at V and 4 bases at J, leaving 4 bases unmatched. Per germline, CDR1 SGHDN and CDR2 FVKESK. The CDR3 sequence is CASSLTSGEYEQYF. The CDR3 DNA reads as TGTGCCAGCAGCCTAACTAGCGGGGAATACGAGCAGTACTTC.

The rearrangement uses TRBV5-5 and TRBJ1-5, with 8 bases identical to TRBD1. Germline CDR1 and CDR2: SGHKS and YYEKEE (reference sequence). V lost 4 bases, J lost 0 bases, and 6 bases stayed unmatched. This CDR3 contains 16 residues. CDR3 coding DNA: TGTGCCAGCAGCCAGGGACAGGCCTTTAGCAATCAGCCCCAGCATTTT. Translating gives CASSQGQAFSNQPQHF.

This clone was counted a few times. The genes are TRBV5-4 and TRBJ1-2; D may be TRBD1 (6 bases). Trimming took 0 bases from V and 8 from J, leaving 11 bases between them. Germline V gene sequence: CDR1 SGHNT, CDR2 YYREEE (reference sequence). This CDR3 has 13 residues. The CDR3 coding sequence is TGTGCCAGCAGCTTGGTGGCAGGGGTAGGCTACACCTTC. Its translation: CASSLVAGVGYTF.

The rearrangement uses TRBV4-1 and TRBJ1-6; 8 bases match TRBD1. Germline V lookup: CDR1 MGHRA, CDR2 YSYEKL. The V and J ends lost 4 bases and 10 bases, in that order; junction bases with no gene match: 12. The CDR3 is 16 residues long. The chain's CDR3 is CASSLQAPGGVSPLHF. CDR3 coding DNA: TGCGCCAGCAGCCTCCAAGCTCCAGGGGGCGTATCACCCCTCCACTTT.

V usage is TRBV4-1 and J usage is TRBJ2-7, with D tentatively TRBD1 (6 bases). Germline assignment: CDR1 MGHRA and CDR2 YSYEKL. V was cut by 1 base and J by 2 bases, with 9 bases left in between. The CDR3 extends over 14 amino acids. CDR3: CASSQGTGTYEQYF. The DNA of the CDR3 is TGCGCCAGCAGCCAAGGAACAGGGACCTACGAGCAGTACTTC.

This chain uses TRBV28 with TRBJ2-3; weak D call: TRBD2 (6 bases). CDR1 is MDHEN and CDR2 is SYDVKM in the germline V gene. The CDR3 has 13 residues. The CDR3 sequence is CSGGGTSTDTQYF. The CDR3 nucleotides read TGTAGCGGTGGGGGGACTAGCACAGATACGCAGTATTTT.

V gene TRBV5-4 combines with J gene TRBJ2-1, with D possibly matching TRBD2 (6 bases). Between the trimmed V and J ends, which lost 0 bases and 0 bases, there was a span of 7 bases. CDR1 and CDR2 (germline): SGHNT, YYREEE (reference sequence). The CDR3 has 15 residues. CDR3 DNA sequence: TGTGCCAGCAGCTTGGCCGGGAGCTCCTACAATGAGCAGTTCTTC. Amino acids: CASSLAGSSYNEQFF.

The J gene is TRBJ2-3, the V gene TRBV7-8; D is ambiguous. Trimming cost V 1 base and J 10 bases, with 15 bases left between them. Germline V gives CDR1 SGHVS, CDR2 FQNEAQ. This CDR3 is 14 amino acids long. Here the CDR3 reads CASSLDELPTSQYF. CDR3 coding DNA: TGTGCCAGCAGCTTAGATGAACTACCGACCTCGCAGTATTTT.

This chain uses TRBV4-2 with TRBJ2-5, with 14 positions matching TRBD2. Germline V gene data show CDR1 as LGHNA and CDR2 as YNFKEQ. The CDR3 has 17 residues. The junction had 6 bases not matched to a gene; V was cut back by 5 bases and J by 1 base. CDR3 DNA: TGTGCCAGCAGCAACGGACTAGCGGGGGGTAGCCAAGAGACCCAGTACTTC. Translated: CASSNGLAGGSQETQYF.

This CDR3 is CASGGGNATNEKLFF. Written as DNA, the CDR3 is TGTGCCAGCGGGGGAGGGAATGCAACTAATGAAAAACTGTTTTTT. This chain joins TRBV11-3 and TRBJ1-4, with D maybe TRBD1 (5 bases). The V end lost 8 bases, the J end lost 0 bases, and 13 bases lay between the germline ends. The CDR3 extends over 15 amino acids. Germline V gives CDR1 SGHNT, CDR2 YENEEA.

This chain joins TRBV4-1 and TRBJ2-1; D might be TRBD2 (7 bases). The CDR3 has 16 amino acids. The V end lost 0 bases, the J end lost 3 bases, and 12 bases lay between the germline ends. Germline V gene lookup returns CDR1 MGHRA and CDR2 YSYEKL. CDR3 sequence (DNA): TGCGCCAGCAGCCAAGAGACGGGGGGCCTCTACAATGAGCAGTTCTTC. Translating it yields CASSQETGGLYNEQFF.

The CDR3 loop reads CASSRAVSSYNSPLHF. The CDR3 region has the DNA TGTGCCAGCAGCCGGGCAGTGAGCTCCTATAATTCACCCCTCCACTTT. This chain uses TRBV3-1 (or the pseudogene TRBV3-2) with TRBJ1-6; D gene unclear. The germline CDR1 and CDR2 sequences are LGHDT and YNNKEL (reference sequence). Trimming took 4 bases from V and 0 from J, leaving 10 bases between them. The CDR3 has 16 residues.

This chain uses TRBV10-2 with TRBJ2-3; a possible D gene is TRBD2 (6 bases). Germline loops: CDR1 WSHSY, CDR2 SAAADI. CDR3 length: 16 residues. The germline V and J ends were trimmed by 6 bases and 2 bases, with 18 bases remaining between them. The CDR3 here is CASRDRGAGNTDTQYF. The CDR3 DNA follows: TGCGCCAGCAGGGACCGTGGGGCGGGGAACACAGATACGCAGTATTTT.

The chain has TRBV12-5 and TRBJ2-7; the match to TRBD1 covers 8 bases. The germline gives CDR1 LGHNT, CDR2 FRNRAP. Losses at the gene ends were 1 base for V and 2 bases for J; bases not matched to a gene: 7. The CDR3 loop spans 16 amino acids. The CDR3 coding sequence is TGTGCTAGTGGTTTGGGACCGGGACAGGTTACCTACGAGCAGTACTTC. It specifies CASGLGPGQVTYEQYF. The full variable domain, in which reference TRBV12-5 and TRBJ2-7 provide the parts outside the CDR3, is DARVTQTPRHKVTEMGQEVTMRCQPILGHNTVFWYRQTMMQGLELLAYFRNRAPLDDSGMPKDRFSAEMPDATLATLKIQPSEPRDSAVYFCASGLGPGQVTYEQYFGPGTRLTVT.

This rearrangement joins TRBV6-5 to TRBJ2-7; 11 bases map to TRBD2. V shed 5 bases, J shed 7 bases, and the junction held 10 bases outside the gene matches. CDR3 length: 15 residues. CDR1 MNHEY and CDR2 SVGAGI come from the germline V gene. CDR3 nucleotide sequence: TGTGCCAGCAGTCCCCCGGCTAGCGGGGGGAGGGAGCAGTACTTC. Residues: CASSPPASGGREQYF.

This clone was detected only a few times. The V gene is TRBV30, the J gene TRBJ1-5; D is uncertain. V lost 2 bases to trimming and J lost 4 bases, with 9 bases between them. Germline values: CDR1 GTSNPN, CDR2 SVGIG (reference sequence). This CDR3 is built from 13 residues. This CDR3 reads CAWSTQDNQPQHF. The CDR3 DNA reads as TGTGCCTGGAGTACCCAGGATAATCAGCCCCAGCATTTT. Filled out from reference TRBV30 and TRBJ1-5, the complete variable domain reads SQTIHQWPATLVQPVGSPLSLECTVEGTSNPNLYWYRQAAGRGLQLLFYSVGIGQISSEVPQNLSASRPQDRQFILSSKKLLLSDSGFYLCAWSTQDNQPQHFGDGTRLSIL.

The chain carries TRBV11-2 and TRBJ1-6; D may be TRBD1 (6 bases). Trimming removed 4 bases at V and 7 bases at J, with 11 bases between. The CDR3 consists of 14 residues. Germline V CDR1 and CDR2: SGHAT, FQNNGV. DNA for the CDR3: TGTGCCAGCAGCTGGGACAACCGGAATTCACCCCTCCACTTT. This sequence encodes CASSWDNRNSPLHF.

This chain connects TRBV7-8 to TRBJ1-1; D is ambiguous. Germline V gene sequence: CDR1 SGHVS, CDR2 FQNEAQ. There are 15 residues in the CDR3. Deletions cut 2 bases from V and 0 bases from J, with 10 bases between. In DNA, the CDR3 is TGTGCCAGCAGCTTATTGGCAGGAATGAACACTGAAGCTTTCTTT. It codes for CASSLLAGMNTEAFF.

The chain joins TRBV4-1 to TRBJ2-7, with TRBD1 identical over 10 bases. This CDR3 spans 15 amino acids. Losses at the gene ends were 4 bases for V and 5 bases for J; bases not matched to a gene: 8. CDR1 MGHRA and CDR2 YSYEKL come from the germline V gene. Here the CDR3 DNA reads TGCGCCAGCAGCCCAACGCCCGGGACAGGGGACGAGCAGTACTTC. It translates to CASSPTPGTGDEQYF.

This clone was found a few times. The chain has TRBV18 and TRBJ1-2, with 10 bases identical to TRBD1. Trimming cost V 3 bases and J 6 bases; bases outside gene matches: 4. CDR1 is KGHSH and CDR2 is LQKENI in the germline V gene. This CDR3 is 14 amino acids long. CDR3 region: CASSPGTGVNGYTF. CDR3 coding DNA: TGTGCCAGCTCACCTGGGACAGGGGTTAATGGCTACACCTTC.